Presented here are 27 T cell receptor beta chains from one specimen sequenced in a study of kidney transplant recipient with SARS-CoV-2 infection. TCRdb independently ran MiXCR on the reads; one entry per CDR3 protein. The sample has fewer than 250,000 distinct CDR3 sequences; more than 25% are singletons. The input for sequencing was a blood sample, taken at baseline and on approximately day 120 from a kidney transplant recipient. Receptor source: a male patient aged 25-45 years who had COVID-19 and was a kidney transplant recipient. Some of the T cells might come from the graft donor.

This clonotype has a count of ten or more. The chain uses TRBV12-5 and TRBJ1-2; TRBD1 might be the D (5 bases). Trimming removed 3 bases at V and 4 bases at J, with 21 bases between. This CDR3 contains 17 residues. The V gene's germline CDR1 is LGHNT and CDR2 FRNRAP. As DNA, the CDR3 is TGTGCTAGTGGTTTTGAAAATTTGCAGGGAAAGACCTATGGCTACACCTTC. As protein: CASGFENLQGKTYGYTF.

In this sample, this clonotype turned up many times. The chain links TRBV12-3 or TRBV12-4 to TRBJ1-1; 10 bases agree with TRBD1. V was clipped by 3 bases and J by 2 bases; unmatched bases: 3. The CDR3 is 15 residues long. The CDR3 here is CASSLTGGANTEAFF. DNA of the CDR3: TGTGCCAGCAGTTTGACAGGGGGCGCAAACACTGAAGCTTTCTTT.

This clonotype has at least ten counts. This chain links TRBV7-8 with TRBJ1-6; possibly TRBD1 for D (6 bases). Germline V gene sequence: CDR1 SGHVS, CDR2 FQNEAQ. V lost 1 base and J lost 6, with 7 bases in between. This CDR3 has 14 residues. CDR3 in amino acids: CASSLVDSNSPLHF. The CDR3 DNA follows: TGTGCCAGCAGCTTAGTGGACAGTAATTCACCCCTCCACTTT.

This clonotype was picked up many times. V and J are TRBV25-1 and TRBJ2-7; TRBD1 matches at 7 bases. The germline gives CDR1 MGHDK, CDR2 SYGVNS. The CDR3 is 13 residues long. V dropped 8 bases and J dropped 7; count of bases not matched to a gene: 11. The CDR3 nucleotides read TGTGCCAGCCGCCGATCAGGGGGTGGGGAGCAGTACTTC. It codes for CASRRSGGGEQYF.

This clonotype showed up many times. V and J are TRBV7-2 and TRBJ2-2, with 16 bases identical to TRBD2. This CDR3 region has 17 residues. The V gene end was trimmed by 6 bases and the J gene end by 4 bases; junction bases not matched to a gene: 5. From germline, CDR1 is SGHTA and CDR2 FQGNSA. The CDR3 sequence is CASRPGLAGGITGELFF. The CDR3 DNA is TGTGCCAGCAGACCGGGACTAGCGGGAGGGATCACCGGGGAGCTGTTTTTT. The full variable domain, in which reference TRBV7-2 and TRBJ2-2 provide the parts outside the CDR3, is GAGVSQSPSNKVTEKGKDVELRCDPISGHTALYWYRQSLGQGLEFLIYFQGNSAPDKSGLPSDRFSAERTGGSVSTLTIQRTQQEDSAVYLCASRPGLAGGITGELFFGEGSRLTVL.

At least ten counts were recorded for this clonotype. CDR3 protein: CASISSGRGKTQYF. The CDR3 bases are TGTGCCAGCATCAGTAGCGGGAGGGGGAAGACCCAGTACTTC. V and J are TRBV6-2 or TRBV6-3 and TRBJ2-5, with 11 nucleotides matching TRBD2. V lost 7 bases, J lost 6 bases, and 7 bases stayed unmatched. CDR3 size: 14 residues. Germline lookup yields CDR1 MNHEY and CDR2 SVGEGT.

This clonotype was detected only a few times. In nucleotides, the CDR3 is TGTGCCAGCAGAGACCCTAGCTCCTACAATGAGCAGTTCTTC. It codes for CASRDPSSYNEQFF. The gene calls are TRBV6-1 and TRBJ2-1; D remains unclear. With 6 bases removed from V and 0 bases from J, the gap between germline ends came to 9 bases. CDR1 is MNHNS and CDR2 is SASEGT in the germline V gene. The CDR3 length is 14 residues.

In its sample, this clonotype was seen many times. The J gene is TRBJ1-5, the V gene TRBV4-2, with 9 positions matching TRBD1. Trimming took 0 bases from V and 4 from J; bases not matched to a gene: 4. This CDR3 spans 16 amino acids. Germline loops: CDR1 LGHNA, CDR2 YNFKEQ. In DNA, the CDR3 is TGTGCCAGCAGCCAAGATTTGGGGACAGGGAATCAGCCCCAGCATTTT. Translating it yields CASSQDLGTGNQPQHF.

About this clonotype: A much more abundant neighbour one base away suggests this may be a read error. This chain joins TRBV5-1 and TRBJ2-7, with a weak D call TRBD1 (5 bases). CDR3 length: 14 residues. Germline CDR1 is SGHRS and CDR2 is YFSETQ. CDR3 sequence reads: CASGLGELIYEQYF. The CDR3 DNA reads as TGCGCCAGCGGCTTAGGGGAACTAATCTACGAGCAGTACTTC. Complete variable domain (other parts from reference TRBV5-1 and TRBJ2-7): KAGVTQTPRYLIKTRGQQVTLSCSPISGHRSVSWYQQTPGQGLQFLFEYFSETQRNKGNFPGRFSGRQFSNSRSEMNVSTLELGDSALYLCASGLGELIYEQYFGPGTRLTVT.

This clonotype was found many times. The rearrangement links TRBV28 to TRBJ1-4; D ambiguous. Trimming removed 6 bases from V and 3 bases from J, with 11 bases in between. The CDR3 length is 14 residues. Per germline, CDR1 MDHEN and CDR2 SYDVKM. The DNA for the CDR3 is TGTGCCAGCAGGGGGTTGCGGGCTAATGAAAAACTGTTTTTT. Translated: CASRGLRANEKLFF.

This clonotype was observed many times. V usage is TRBV27 and J usage is TRBJ2-7; D possibly uses TRBD1 or TRBD2 (5 bases each). Germline V gene sequence: CDR1 MNHEY, CDR2 SMNVEV (reference sequence). Trimming took off 2 bases at V and 9 bases at J, with 17 bases between the two ends. This CDR3 has 14 residues. This chain's CDR3 is CASSLGQGVRGQYF. The CDR3 nucleotides are TGTGCCAGCAGTTTAGGGCAGGGAGTCCGGGGGCAGTACTTC.

This clonotype was seen more than once but under ten times. A clone one base away is much larger, so this may be a read error. This chain uses TRBV7-4 with TRBJ1-2; D is undetermined. V shed 4 bases and J shed 4 bases, with 22 bases lying between them. The CDR3 sequence is 17 residues long. The germline gives CDR1 SGHVT, CDR2 SQSDAQ. This CDR3 is CASSSTSSARKTYGYTF. The CDR3, as DNA: TGTGCCAGCAGCTCAACAAGTTCAGCTCGAAAGACCTATGGCTACACCTTC.

As concerns this clonotype: This may be a read error: a much more frequent sequence differs by one nucleotide. The gene calls are TRBV7-2 and TRBJ2-2, with a weak D call TRBD2 (6 bases). The germline gives CDR1 SGHTA, CDR2 FQGNSA. The CDR3 runs to 16 residues. The CDR3 is CASSLVAGGGTEELFF. In DNA, the CDR3 is TGTGCCAGCAGCTTAGTTGCCGGGGGAGGCACCGAGGAGCTGTTTTTT.

This clonotype has at least ten counts. The chain joins TRBV7-3 to TRBJ2-1; D unclear. The length of the CDR3 is 15 residues. Trimming took off 2 bases at V and 0 bases at J, with 8 bases between the two ends. Per the germline V gene, CDR1 is SGHTA and CDR2 is FQGTGA. The CDR3 nucleotides are TGTGCCAGCAGCTTACAGGTTAGCTCCTACAATGAGCAGTTCTTC. Amino acids: CASSLQVSSYNEQFF.

Regarding this clonotype: The germline gene is not matched at one end of the junction; a read error may be the cause. The rearrangement joins TRBV10-1 to TRBJ1-2; D call uncertain. The CDR3 has 17 amino acids. The germline CDR1 and CDR2 sequences are WNHNN and SYGVQD (reference sequence). The CDR3 loop is CASSVSERSRKTYGYNF. The CDR3 coding sequence is TGCGCCAGCAGTGTGTCCGAAAGATCGCGAAAGACCTATGGCTACAACTTC.

Concerning this clonotype: A read error is possible here, since a much larger clone lies one base away. The conserved phenylalanine or tryptophan is not found at the CDR3 terminus, so this likely reflects a read error. V and J are TRBV6-6 and TRBJ1-1; no definite D call. V dropped 2 bases and J dropped 0 bases, with 10 bases sitting between them. The CDR3 is 15 amino acids. Germline loops: CDR1 MNHNY, CDR2 SVGAGI (reference sequence). CDR3 bases: TGTGCCAGCAGTTACCTGGGCCCGGTGAACACTGAAGCTTTCTAT. Its translation: CASSYLGPVNTEAFY.

This clonotype was observed many times. This chain joins TRBV5-6 and TRBJ1-2, with D possibly being TRBD1 (5 bases). The length of the CDR3 is 13 residues. Germline V gene data show CDR1 as SGHDT and CDR2 as YYEEEE. V was pared by 0 bases and J by 7 bases, with 10 bases between. The CDR3 is CASSLGDGGGYTF. CDR3 nucleotides: TGTGCCAGCAGCTTGGGGGACGGCGGTGGCTACACCTTC.

This clonotype occurred many times. The V gene is TRBV12-5, the J gene TRBJ1-2; D may be TRBD1 (5 bases). This CDR3 contains 17 residues. Per the germline V gene, CDR1 is LGHNT and CDR2 is FRNRAP. V gave up 5 bases and J gave up 4 bases, with 23 bases separating them. The CDR3 nucleotides read TGTGCTAGTGGTATGCGTTGTTTGCAGGGAAAGACCTATGGCTACACCTTC. Translating it yields CASGMRCLQGKTYGYTF.

This clonotype was picked up a small number of times. The chain couples TRBV28 to TRBJ2-1; D is tentatively TRBD1 or TRBD2 (5 bases each). V lost 7 bases and J 1 base, leaving 17 bases between the germline ends. CDR3 length: 16 residues. The germline CDR1 and CDR2 sequences are MDHEN and SYDVKM. CDR3 nucleotide sequence: TGTGCCAGCACCCCAGGGCCGGGGTCATCCTACAATGAGCAGTTCTTC. Translation: CASTPGPGSSYNEQFF. Full variable domain (missing parts from reference TRBV28 and TRBJ2-1): DVKVTQSSRYLVKRTGEKVFLECVQDMDHENMFWYRQDPGLGLRLIYFSYDVKMKEKGDIPEGYSVSREKKERFSLILESASTNQTSMYLCASTPGPGSSYNEQFFGPGTRLTVL.

This clonotype was observed many times. The chain uses TRBV3-1 and TRBJ2-3; 12 positions match TRBD1. The junction had 7 bases not matched to a gene; V was cut back by 5 bases and J by 4 bases. Germline CDR1 and CDR2: LGHDT and YNNKEL (reference sequence). The CDR3 contains 16 residues. The CDR3 DNA reads as TGTGCCAGCAGCTCCCGGGACAGGGGGCTATCAGATACGCAGTATTTT. Encoded protein: CASSSRDRGLSDTQYF.

About this clonotype itself: A read error may account for a junction end that differs from germline. The gene calls are TRBV11-2 and TRBJ2-5, with unresolved D. The germline gives CDR1 SGHAT, CDR2 FQNNGV. The CDR3 consists of 14 residues. The CDR3 DNA follows: TGTGCCAGCAGCTTAGGAGCGCTCCAAGAGACCCAGTGCTTC. Translation gives CASSLGALQETQCF.

This clonotype occurred once. A much larger clone differs from this one at a single base, so this may be a read error. The chain employs TRBV7-2 and TRBJ2-1, with D possibly TRBD2 on 6 matching bases. V dropped 5 bases and J dropped 8 bases, with 16 bases sitting between them. Germline lookup yields CDR1 SGHTA and CDR2 FQGNSA. The CDR3 is 14 residues long. The chain's CDR3 is CASSPFGTSDEQFF. In DNA form, the CDR3 reads TGTGCCAGCAGCCCATTCGGGACTTCCGATGAGCAGTTCTTC.

This clonotype is a singleton in its sample. A much larger clone sits a single nucleotide away, making a read error possible. This chain uses TRBV19 with TRBJ1-2, with D unclear. V lost 5 bases and J 4 bases, leaving 23 bases between the germline ends. From germline, CDR1 is LNHDA and CDR2 SQIVND (reference sequence). The CDR3 length is 17 residues. CDR3 protein: CASSVSLTNRKTYGYTF. CDR3 nucleotide sequence: TGTGCCAGTAGTGTGTCGCTGACAAATCGAAAGACCTATGGCTACACCTTC.

On this clonotype: A much larger clone sits a single nucleotide away, making a read error possible. The J gene is TRBJ2-7, the V gene TRBV7-9, with a tentative D call TRBD2 (5 bases). CDR1 is SEHNR and CDR2 is FQNEAQ in the germline V gene (reference sequence). The CDR3 sequence is 14 residues long. The chain's CDR3 is CASNLSEGVYEQYF. In DNA, the CDR3 is TGTGCCAGCAACTTAAGTGAGGGAGTTTACGAGCAGTACTTC.

The rearrangement links TRBV27 to TRBJ2-3, with a weak D call TRBD1 (6 bases). The J call is in doubt because the DNA end fits TRBJ2-5 better. CDR1 is MNHEY and CDR2 is SMNVEV in the germline V gene (reference sequence). This CDR3 spans 14 amino acids. CDR3 region: CASSSTGTLASQYF. As DNA, the CDR3 is TGTGCCAGCAGTTCCACCGGGACACTCGCGTCCCAGTACTTC.

This clonotype was counted at least ten times. The chain carries TRBV7-9 and TRBJ2-7; 10 bases line up with TRBD2. CDR3 size: 15 residues. CDR1 is SEHNR, CDR2 FQNEAQ, per germline (reference sequence). After removal of 3 bases from V and 3 bases from J, the junction contained 5 bases not matched to a gene. In DNA form, the CDR3 reads TGTGCCAGCAGCTTCCCTCTAGCGGGAGTCTACGAGCAGTACTTC. Translating it yields CASSFPLAGVYEQYF.

This clonotype was recorded at least ten times. The chain links TRBV6-9 to TRBJ1-2; no reliable D call. The V end lost 2 bases, the J end lost 4 bases, and 20 bases lay between the germline ends. This CDR3 comprises 17 residues. Germline V gene data show CDR1 as MNHGY and CDR2 as SVAAGI. As DNA, the CDR3 is TGTGCCAGCAGTTATGCTGAGCCTTACGGAAAGACCTATGGCTACACCTTC. It yields the protein CASSYAEPYGKTYGYTF.